These 14 T cell receptor beta chains came from one sample sequenced in a study of blood T cells in healthy people across ages. Using a J-beta primer mix together with a sample-barcoded 5' primer, a second PCR was run for roughly 6 to 11 cycles. Each CDR3 protein is one row after TCRdb ran MiXCR on the 5' RACE reads. The sample has some 800,000 distinct CDR3 sequences; roughly 44% are singletons. Sequencing was performed on blood. Every receptor here comes from a man aged 55 to 69 in good health.

The V call is TRBV6-1, the J call TRBJ2-6; D is unclear. V dropped 1 base and J dropped 1 base, with 11 bases sitting between them. CDR1 and CDR2 (germline): MNHNS, SASEGT. CDR3 size: 17 residues. DNA of the CDR3: TGTGCCAGCAGTGAAGATTACATTAGGTCTGGGGCCAACGTCCTGACTTTC. It yields the protein CASSEDYIRSGANVLTF.

This chain uses TRBV3-1 with TRBJ2-5; possible D gene TRBD1, 5 bases. Germline CDR1 reads LGHDT; CDR2 reads YNNKEL (reference sequence). The CDR3 runs to 17 residues. V gave up 0 bases and J gave up 5 bases, with 19 bases separating them. CDR3 sequence reads: CASSQDLGRVVRETQYF. The DNA for the CDR3 is TGTGCCAGCAGCCAAGATCTGGGCAGGGTAGTTCGGGAGACCCAGTACTTC.

This clonotype was counted only a few times. V and J are TRBV29-1 and TRBJ2-7; weak D call: TRBD1 (6 bases). CDR1 SQVTM and CDR2 ANQGSEA come from the germline V gene. The CDR3 length is 13 residues. Deletions cut 6 bases from V and 3 bases from J, with 15 bases between. The CDR3 sequence: CSVVPSGDYEQYF. In DNA, the CDR3 is TGCAGCGTCGTACCTTCAGGGGACTACGAGCAGTACTTC.

The V and J genes are TRBV20-1 and TRBJ2-1; tentative D call: TRBD2 (6 bases). CDR3 length: 17 residues. From germline, CDR1 is DFQATT and CDR2 SNEGSKA (reference sequence). Trimming took off 0 bases at V and 7 bases at J, with 22 bases between the two ends. This CDR3 reads CSARDNARQLSGNEQFF. As DNA, the CDR3 is TGCAGTGCTAGAGATAATGCACGACAGCTAAGCGGGAATGAGCAGTTCTTC.

The CDR3 is CASSFSTVSTEAFF. The CDR3 DNA reads as TGTGCCAGCAGCTTTTCCACAGTGAGCACTGAAGCTTTCTTT. The gene calls are TRBV7-2 and TRBJ1-1; D gene unclear. V lost 3 bases and J 4 bases, leaving 12 bases between the germline ends. The CDR3 runs 14 residues. The germline V gene has CDR1 SGHTA and CDR2 FQGNSA.

The chain combines TRBV15 with TRBJ2-3, with 9 bases that match TRBD2. The CDR3 runs to 18 residues. V lost 1 base, J lost 2 bases, and 10 bases stayed unmatched. In germline, CDR1 is LNHNV, CDR2 YYDKDF (reference sequence). This chain's CDR3 is CATSRAVGRGGYTDTQYF. The CDR3 nucleotides read TGTGCCACCAGCAGAGCGGTTGGGCGGGGGGGATACACAGATACGCAGTATTTT.

This chain joins TRBV7-9 and TRBJ2-6, with a weak D call TRBD2 (5 bases). The V end lost 7 bases, the J end lost 1 base, and 17 bases lay between the germline ends. The length of the CDR3 is 17 residues. Per the germline V gene, CDR1 is SEHNR and CDR2 is FQNEAQ (reference sequence). This CDR3 is CASITGIPGSGANVLTF. In DNA form, the CDR3 reads TGTGCCAGCATAACCGGGATCCCGGGTTCTGGGGCCAACGTCCTGACTTTC.

There are many counts of this clonotype. The V gene is TRBV24-1, the J gene TRBJ2-3, with 10 bases fitting TRBD2. The CDR3 has 15 amino acids. Germline V gene data show CDR1 as KGHDR and CDR2 as SFDVKD. Trimming removed 3 bases from V and 4 bases from J; junction bases left unmatched: 3. For the CDR3, the DNA is TGTGCCACCAGTGATCCCGGGACTAGCGCAGATACGCAGTATTTT. Translated: CATSDPGTSADTQYF.

This clonotype appeared a few times. The genes are TRBV20-1 and TRBJ2-7; D is perhaps TRBD1 or TRBD2 (5 bases each). Germline V gives CDR1 DFQATT, CDR2 SNEGSKA (reference sequence). V gave up 1 base and J gave up 3 bases, with 10 bases separating them. The CDR3 spans 13 residues. For the CDR3, the DNA is TGCAGTGCTAGAGGGGGACGGCACTACGAGCAGTACTTC. This encodes CSARGGRHYEQYF.

Details on this clonotype: One end of the junction fails to match germline, which may point to a read error. The gene calls are TRBV7-6 and TRBJ2-6; no clear D. The CDR3 spans 17 residues. In germline, CDR1 is SGHVS, CDR2 FNYEAQ. This CDR3 is CASSLGSNPLGANVLTF. In nucleotides, the CDR3 is TGTGCCAGCAGTTTAGGATCTAACCCTCTGGGGGCCAACGTCCTGACTTTC.

In this sample, this clonotype turned up a few times. The rearrangement uses TRBV4-3 and TRBJ2-7; either TRBD1 or TRBD2 may supply D (5 bases each). The CDR3 covers 16 residues. Per the germline V gene, CDR1 is LGHNA and CDR2 is YSLEER. V was cut by 0 bases and J by 4 bases, with 16 bases left in between. The CDR3 region is CASSQELGPRLYEQYF. The CDR3 coding sequence is TGCGCCAGCAGCCAAGAGTTGGGACCGAGGTTGTACGAGCAGTACTTC.

This clonotype showed up just a few times. The chain is built from TRBV4-3 and TRBJ2-1, with D possibly TRBD2 on 7 matching bases. This CDR3 contains 16 residues. Per the germline V gene, CDR1 is LGHNA and CDR2 is YSLEER. Trimming shortened V by 5 bases and J by 2 bases, and 16 bases separated the two germline ends. CDR3 in amino acids: CASSGREGGPYNEQFF. The CDR3 region has the DNA TGCGCCAGCAGCGGGAGGGAGGGGGGACCCTACAATGAGCAGTTCTTC.

This clonotype came up many times. In DNA form, the CDR3 reads TGCAGTGCTTATCGAGCGGGACCGGGAGGTTACGAGCAGTACTTC. Translated, it gives CSAYRAGPGGYEQYF. V gene TRBV20-1 combines with J gene TRBJ2-7, with 7 bases matching TRBD2. The trim removed 5 bases at V and 4 bases at J, leaving 14 bases unmatched. CDR1 and CDR2 from the germline V gene are DFQATT and SNEGSKA (reference sequence). This CDR3 is 15 amino acids long.

The chain combines TRBV6-5 with TRBJ2-5; 13 bases map to TRBD2. The CDR3 extends over 18 amino acids. Germline V gene data show CDR1 as MNHEY and CDR2 as SVGAGI. V was pared by 0 bases and J by 3 bases, with 7 bases of the junction left unmatched. CDR3: CASSYSAPGLAGEETQYF. The CDR3 DNA reads TGTGCCAGCAGTTACTCGGCCCCCGGACTAGCGGGAGAAGAGACCCAGTACTTC.